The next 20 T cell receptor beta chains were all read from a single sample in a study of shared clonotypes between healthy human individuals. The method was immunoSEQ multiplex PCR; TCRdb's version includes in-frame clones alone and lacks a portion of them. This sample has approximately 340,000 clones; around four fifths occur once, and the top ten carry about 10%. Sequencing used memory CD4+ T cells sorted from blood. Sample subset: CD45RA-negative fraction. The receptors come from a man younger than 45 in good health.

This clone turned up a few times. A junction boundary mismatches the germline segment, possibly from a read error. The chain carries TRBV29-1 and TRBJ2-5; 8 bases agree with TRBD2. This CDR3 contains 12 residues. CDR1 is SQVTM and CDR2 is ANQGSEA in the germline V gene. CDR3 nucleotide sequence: TGCAGCTCCTCCCCAGCGGGAGAGGCCCAGTACTTC. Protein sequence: CSSSPAGEAQYF.

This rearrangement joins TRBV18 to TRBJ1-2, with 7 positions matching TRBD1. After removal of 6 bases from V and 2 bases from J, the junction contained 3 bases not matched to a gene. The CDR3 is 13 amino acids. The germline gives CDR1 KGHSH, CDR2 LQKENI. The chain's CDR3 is CASSGQANYGYTF. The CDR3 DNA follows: TGTGCCAGCTCCGGACAGGCAAACTATGGCTACACCTTC. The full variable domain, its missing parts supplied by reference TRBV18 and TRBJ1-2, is NAGVMQNPRHLVRRRGQEARLRCSPMKGHSHVYWYRQLPEEGLKFMVYLQKENIIDESGMPKERFSAEFPKEGPSILRIQQVVRGDSAAYFCASSGQANYGYTFGSGTRLTVV.

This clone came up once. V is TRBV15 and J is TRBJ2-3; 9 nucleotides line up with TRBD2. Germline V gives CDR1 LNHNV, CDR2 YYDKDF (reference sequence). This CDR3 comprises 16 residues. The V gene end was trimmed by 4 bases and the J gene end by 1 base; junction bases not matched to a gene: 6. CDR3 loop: CATSKVIAGGTDTQYF. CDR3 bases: TGTGCCACCAGCAAAGTGATAGCGGGAGGCACAGATACGCAGTATTTT.

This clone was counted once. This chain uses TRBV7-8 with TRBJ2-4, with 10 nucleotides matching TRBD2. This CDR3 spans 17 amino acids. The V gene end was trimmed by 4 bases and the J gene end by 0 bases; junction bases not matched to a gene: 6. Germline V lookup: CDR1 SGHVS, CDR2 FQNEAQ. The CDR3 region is CASSWTSGKVAKNIQYF. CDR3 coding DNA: TGTGCCAGCAGCTGGACTAGCGGTAAAGTAGCCAAAAACATTCAGTACTTC.

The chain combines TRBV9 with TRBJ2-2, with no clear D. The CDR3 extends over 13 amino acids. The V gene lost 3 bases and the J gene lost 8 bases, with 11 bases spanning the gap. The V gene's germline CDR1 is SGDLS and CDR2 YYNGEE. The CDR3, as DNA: TGTGCCAGCAGCGCATCACTTCAGGGGGAGCTGTTTTTT. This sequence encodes CASSASLQGELFF.

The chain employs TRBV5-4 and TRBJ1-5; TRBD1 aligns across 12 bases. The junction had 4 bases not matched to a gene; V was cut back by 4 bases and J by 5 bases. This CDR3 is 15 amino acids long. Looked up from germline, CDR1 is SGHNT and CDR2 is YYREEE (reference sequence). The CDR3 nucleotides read TGTGCCAGCAGCCCCGGGACAGGGGGCGATCAGCCCCAGCATTTT. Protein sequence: CASSPGTGGDQPQHF. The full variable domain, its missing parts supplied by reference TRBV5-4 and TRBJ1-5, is ETGVTQSPTHLIKTRGQQVTLRCSSQSGHNTVSWYQQALGQGPQFIFQYYREEENGRGNFPPRFSGLQFPNYSSELNVNALELDDSALYLCASSPGTGGDQPQHFGDGTRLSIL.

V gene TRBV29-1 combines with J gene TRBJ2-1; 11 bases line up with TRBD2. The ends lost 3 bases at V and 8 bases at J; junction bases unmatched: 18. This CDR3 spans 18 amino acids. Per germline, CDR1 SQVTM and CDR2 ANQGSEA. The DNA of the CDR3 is TGCAGCGTTGATGGGCCCCGCACTTGGCTAGCGGGAGGCGATGAGCAGTTCTTC. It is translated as CSVDGPRTWLAGGDEQFF.

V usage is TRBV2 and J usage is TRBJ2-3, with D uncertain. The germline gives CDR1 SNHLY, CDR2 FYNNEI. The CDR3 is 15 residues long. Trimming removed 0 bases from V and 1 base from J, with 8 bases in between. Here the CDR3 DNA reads TGTGCCAGCAGTGAAGCGGGCGTTGGCACAGATACGCAGTATTTT. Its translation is CASSEAGVGTDTQYF.

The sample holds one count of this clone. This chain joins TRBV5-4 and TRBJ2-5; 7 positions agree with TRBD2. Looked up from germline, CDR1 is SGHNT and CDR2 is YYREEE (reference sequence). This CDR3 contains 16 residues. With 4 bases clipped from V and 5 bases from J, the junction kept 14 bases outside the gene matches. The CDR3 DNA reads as TGTGCCAGCAGCCAACCCGGGAGGCGCGGCTTCGAGACCCAGTACTTC. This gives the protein CASSQPGRRGFETQYF.

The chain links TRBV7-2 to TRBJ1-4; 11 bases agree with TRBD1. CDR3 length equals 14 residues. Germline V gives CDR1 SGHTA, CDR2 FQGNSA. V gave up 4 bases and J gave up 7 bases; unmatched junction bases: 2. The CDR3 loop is CASSWGTGGEKLFF. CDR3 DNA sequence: TGTGCCAGCAGCTGGGGGACAGGGGGTGAAAAACTGTTTTTT.

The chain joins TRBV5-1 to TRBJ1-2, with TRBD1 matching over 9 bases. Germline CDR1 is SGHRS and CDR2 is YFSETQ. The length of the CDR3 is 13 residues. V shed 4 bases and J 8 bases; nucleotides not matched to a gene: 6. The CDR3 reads CASSNRDRDGYTF. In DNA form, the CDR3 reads TGCGCCAGCAGCAACCGGGACAGGGACGGCTACACCTTC. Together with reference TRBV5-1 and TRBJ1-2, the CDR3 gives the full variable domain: KAGVTQTPRYLIKTRGQQVTLSCSPISGHRSVSWYQQTPGQGLQFLFEYFSETQRNKGNFPGRFSGRQFSNSRSEMNVSTLELGDSALYLCASSNRDRDGYTFGSGTRLTVV.

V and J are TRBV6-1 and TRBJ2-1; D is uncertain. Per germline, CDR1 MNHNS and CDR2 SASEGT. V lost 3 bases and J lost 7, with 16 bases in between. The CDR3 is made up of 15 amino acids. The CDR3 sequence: CASSDRPQASNEQFF. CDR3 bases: TGTGCCAGCAGTGACAGACCGCAGGCGTCGAATGAGCAGTTCTTC.

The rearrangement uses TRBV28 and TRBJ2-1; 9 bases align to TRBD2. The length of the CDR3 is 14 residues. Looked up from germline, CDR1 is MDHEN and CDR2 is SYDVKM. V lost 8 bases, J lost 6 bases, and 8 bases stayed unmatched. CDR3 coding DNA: TGTGCCAGCGTAAGCGGGAGGCGGCGCAATGAGCAGTTCTTC. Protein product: CASVSGRRRNEQFF.

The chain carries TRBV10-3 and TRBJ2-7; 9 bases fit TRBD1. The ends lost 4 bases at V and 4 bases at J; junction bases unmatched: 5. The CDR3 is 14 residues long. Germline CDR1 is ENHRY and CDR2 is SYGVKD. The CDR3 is CAISGGQGVYEQYF. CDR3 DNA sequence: TGTGCCATCAGTGGGGGACAGGGTGTGTACGAGCAGTACTTC.

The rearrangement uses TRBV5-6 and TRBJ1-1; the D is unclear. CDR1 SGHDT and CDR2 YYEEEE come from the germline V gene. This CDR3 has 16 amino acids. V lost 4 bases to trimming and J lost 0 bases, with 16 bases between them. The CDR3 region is CASSSRPASLNTEAFF. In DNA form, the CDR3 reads TGTGCCAGCAGCAGCCGTCCGGCCAGTTTGAACACTGAAGCTTTCTTT.

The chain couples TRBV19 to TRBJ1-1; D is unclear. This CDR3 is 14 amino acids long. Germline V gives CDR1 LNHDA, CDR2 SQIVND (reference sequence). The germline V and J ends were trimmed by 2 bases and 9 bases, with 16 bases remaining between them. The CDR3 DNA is TGTGCCAGTAGTATAAACCTCCCGGCAGAGAAAGCTTTCTTT. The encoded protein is CASSINLPAEKAFF.

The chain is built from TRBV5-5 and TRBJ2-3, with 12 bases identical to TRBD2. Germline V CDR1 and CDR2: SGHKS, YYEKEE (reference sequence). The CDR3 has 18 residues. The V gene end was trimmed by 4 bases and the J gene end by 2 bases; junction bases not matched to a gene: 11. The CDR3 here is CASSPLLAGGHVTDTQYF. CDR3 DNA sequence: TGTGCCAGCAGCCCCCTTCTAGCGGGAGGGCATGTCACAGATACGCAGTATTTT. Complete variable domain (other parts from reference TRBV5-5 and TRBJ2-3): DAGVTQSPTHLIKTRGQQVTLRCSPISGHKSVSWYQQVLGQGPQFIFQYYEKEERGRGNFPDRFSARQFPNYSSELNVNALLLGDSALYLCASSPLLAGGHVTDTQYFGPGTRLTVL.

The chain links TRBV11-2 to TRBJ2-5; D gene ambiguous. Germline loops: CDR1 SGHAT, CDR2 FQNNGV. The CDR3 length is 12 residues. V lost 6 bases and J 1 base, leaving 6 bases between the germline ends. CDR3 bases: TGTGCCAGCAGGTACCTCCAAGAGACCCAGTACTTC. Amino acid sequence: CASRYLQETQYF.

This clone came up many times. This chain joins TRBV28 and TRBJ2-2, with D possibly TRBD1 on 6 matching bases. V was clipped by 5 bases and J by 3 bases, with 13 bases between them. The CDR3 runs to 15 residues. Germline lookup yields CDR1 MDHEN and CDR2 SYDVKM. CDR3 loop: CASSAGTRDTGELFF. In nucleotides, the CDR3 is TGTGCCAGCAGTGCCGGGACAAGGGACACCGGGGAGCTGTTTTTT.

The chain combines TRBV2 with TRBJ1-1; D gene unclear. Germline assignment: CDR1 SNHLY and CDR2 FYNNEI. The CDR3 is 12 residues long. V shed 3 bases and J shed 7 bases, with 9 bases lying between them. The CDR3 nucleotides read TGTGCCAGCAGTGAGCGGTTCCTTGAAGCTTTCTTT. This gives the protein CASSERFLEAFF.